This TCR beta chain was captured by sequencing in a study of blood T cell repertoires in COVID-19. Overall study context: Acute-phase and convalescent COVID-19 samples originated in the United States, Italy and Spain. PBMCs, B-cell-depleted T cells, or T cells provided the cDNA or gDNA that made up the material.

Per the original data handling: Quantification of nucleated cells was approximated via reference gene primer amplification. Sequencing used immunoSEQ multiplex PCR; TCRdb keeps in-frame clones, though not all of them. V, J and clone size derive from that table, while D and trimming were established from the DNA sequence. Altogether some 160,000 clones are present, about 90% being singletons, with the ten largest covering about 2.6%. With 3 bases removed from V and 1 base from J, the gap between germline ends came to 9 bases. The CDR3 contains 14 residues. The germline V gene encodes CDR1 KGHSH and CDR2 LQKENI.

Sequencing was carried out using peripheral blood. The chain is built from TRBV18 and TRBJ1-1; D perhaps matches TRBD1 (6 bases). The sequence was collected from a man aged 55 to 69 with acute or convalescent COVID-19. The CDR3 nucleotides read TGTGCCAGCTCACCTGGACAGAAGAACACTGAAGCTTTCTTT. It translates to CASSPGQKNTEAFF.